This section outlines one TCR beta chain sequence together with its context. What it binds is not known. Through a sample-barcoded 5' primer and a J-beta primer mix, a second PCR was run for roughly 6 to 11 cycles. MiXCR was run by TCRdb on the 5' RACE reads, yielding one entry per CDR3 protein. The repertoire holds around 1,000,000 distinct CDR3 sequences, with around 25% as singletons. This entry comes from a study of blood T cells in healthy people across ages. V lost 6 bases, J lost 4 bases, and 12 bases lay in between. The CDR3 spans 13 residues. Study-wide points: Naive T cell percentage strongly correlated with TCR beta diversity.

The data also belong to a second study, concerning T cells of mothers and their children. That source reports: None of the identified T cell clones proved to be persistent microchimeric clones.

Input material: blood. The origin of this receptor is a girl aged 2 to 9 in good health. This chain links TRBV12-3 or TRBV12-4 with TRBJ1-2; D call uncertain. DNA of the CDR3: TGTGCCAGCAGATTGGCGGGAAGCTATGGCTACACCTTC. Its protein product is CASRLAGSYGYTF.